This T cell receptor beta chain was recorded in a study of blood T cells in healthy people across ages. V lost 3 bases and J lost 4; bases outside the gene matches: 7. Germline-derived CDR1 and CDR2 are SGHRS and YFSETQ. The CDR3 consists of 14 residues. PBMCs, at least 6 million per sample, were isolated. The second PCR ran about 6 to 12 cycles with a sample-barcoded 5' primer and J-beta primers. Tags on each cDNA molecule came from a template-switch adaptor with 12 random nucleotides. One entry per CDR3 protein results from TCRdb running MiXCR on the 5' RACE reads. This sample has over 700,000 distinct CDR3 sequences, with 20% to 25% found just once. This same sample was also taken into another study, of T cells of mothers and their children. This second report adds: According to the study, all extracted RNA entered cDNA synthesis at around 1.4 ug per 15 ul.

This clonotype originated in a boy younger than 18 in good health. The chain is built from TRBV5-1 and TRBJ2-7; 7 nucleotides align to TRBD2. Sequenced material: blood. The CDR3 protein is CASSSRTSGYEQYF. DNA for the CDR3: TGCGCCAGCAGCTCCCGGACTAGTGGGTACGAGCAGTACTTC.